The 23 T cell receptor beta chains below all came from one sample that was sequenced in a study of glioma-infiltrating T cells after dendritic cell vaccination. This table comes from immunoSEQ multiplex PCR, and its TCRdb copy is limited to in-frame clones, with some not included. Seen here are roughly 85,000 clones, 75% to 90% observed once, and the top ten hold around 8.5%. Time point of the sample: after dendritic cell vaccination, including at tumor progression/relapse. The specimen was blood, collected after dendritic cell vaccination. These receptors were obtained from a human donor with glioblastoma.

V gene TRBV2 combines with J gene TRBJ2-3; 7 positions match TRBD2. The CDR3 totals 14 residues. Germline loops: CDR1 SNHLY, CDR2 FYNNEI. V lost 7 bases, J lost 3 bases, and 7 bases stayed unmatched. The CDR3 spells CASTRELRTDTQYF. The CDR3 DNA reads as TGTGCCAGCACGCGGGAGCTTAGGACAGATACGCAGTATTTT. Looking up the rest from reference TRBV2 and TRBJ2-3 gives the full variable domain: EPEVTQTPSHQVTQMGQEVILRCVPISNHLYFYWYRQILGQKVEFLVSFYNNEISEKSEIFDDQFSVERPDGSNFTLKIRSTKLEDSAMYFCASTRELRTDTQYFGPGTRLTVL.

The V and J genes are TRBV18 and TRBJ1-2, with a weak D call TRBD1 (6 bases). Germline CDR1 KGHSH, CDR2 LQKENI. V lost 3 bases to trimming and J lost 8 bases, with 16 bases between them. The CDR3 spans 14 residues. CDR3 sequence: CASSPVQGFTGYTF. DNA of the CDR3: TGTGCCAGCTCACCCGTACAGGGCTTTACAGGCTACACCTTC.

In this sample, this clone turned up once. This chain joins TRBV27 and TRBJ2-7; D unclear. The CDR3 extends over 12 amino acids. V gave up 3 bases and J gave up 6 bases, with 9 bases separating them. CDR1 and CDR2 (germline): MNHEY, SMNVEV (reference sequence). CDR3 sequence reads: CASSFESGEQYF. The CDR3 region has the DNA TGTGCCAGCAGTTTTGAGTCTGGCGAGCAGTACTTC.

V is TRBV5-4 and J is TRBJ2-2; possibly TRBD1 for D (5 bases). The CDR3 is 15 residues long. CDR1 SGHNT and CDR2 YYREEE come from the germline V gene (reference sequence). Trimming pared 3 bases from V and 4 bases from J, leaving 13 bases between. CDR3: CASSSRWTTTGELFF. The CDR3 DNA follows: TGTGCCAGCAGCTCGCGTTGGACAACCACCGGGGAGCTGTTTTTT.

V is TRBV7-2 and J is TRBJ2-7; 11 bases align to TRBD1. The CDR3 length is 17 residues. V was pared by 1 base and J by 2 bases, with 7 bases of the junction left unmatched. Germline CDR1 reads SGHTA; CDR2 reads FQGNSA. CDR3 DNA: TGTGCCAGCAGCTTAGGAAAAGGGGGACAGGGGGCCTACGAGCAGTACTTC. It specifies CASSLGKGGQGAYEQYF.

The CDR3 region is CASSDRRNTGAEAFF. The CDR3 nucleotides read TGTGCCAGCAGTGATAGGAGAAACACGGGAGCTGAAGCTTTCTTT. The chain combines TRBV2 with TRBJ1-1; D remains ambiguous. Germline CDR1 is SNHLY and CDR2 is FYNNEI. This CDR3 spans 15 amino acids. The V gene lost 3 bases and the J gene lost 6 bases, with 17 bases spanning the gap.

The chain employs TRBV5-4 and TRBJ2-3, with D maybe TRBD1 (6 bases). CDR1 SGHNT and CDR2 YYREEE come from the germline V gene (reference sequence). The CDR3 extends over 15 amino acids. Trimming shortened V by 6 bases and J by 5 bases, and 19 bases separated the two germline ends. CDR3 loop: CASNGNGQGIDTQYF. The CDR3 bases are TGTGCCAGCAACGGGAATGGGCAGGGGATAGATACGCAGTATTTT.

The chain uses TRBV6-1 and TRBJ2-7; TRBD1 matches at 7 bases. The germline CDR1 and CDR2 sequences are MNHNS and SASEGT. The CDR3 spans 13 residues. Unmatched junction bases numbered 6, after V lost 3 bases and J lost 7 bases. In DNA form, the CDR3 reads TGTGCCAGCAGTGATAGGTCAGGGGGTGAGCAGTACTTC. This codes for CASSDRSGGEQYF.

The genes are TRBV25-1 and TRBJ2-7; 10 bases line up with TRBD1. The V gene end was trimmed by 7 bases and the J gene end by 0 bases; junction bases not matched to a gene: 6. Germline-derived CDR1 and CDR2 are MGHDK and SYGVNS. The CDR3 runs 15 residues. CDR3 sequence: CASNTGTGDSYEQYF. The CDR3, as DNA: TGTGCCAGCAACACCGGGACAGGGGACTCCTACGAGCAGTACTTC.

The chain employs TRBV10-3 and TRBJ1-2; 9 bases map to TRBD1. This CDR3 region has 17 residues. The germline V gene has CDR1 ENHRY and CDR2 SYGVKD. V gave up 2 bases and J gave up 13 bases; unmatched junction bases: 20. CDR3 nucleotides: TGTGCCATCAGTGAGGTTCTCGGTGTTGACAGGGGGGACTTCTGCACCTTC. Amino acids: CAISEVLGVDRGDFCTF.

This chain connects TRBV11-1 to TRBJ2-7; TRBD2 matches 12 bases. The CDR3 totals 15 residues. With V trimmed by 5 bases and J by 3 bases, 5 bases remained unmatched. Germline V gene data show CDR1 as SGHAT and CDR2 as FQDESV (reference sequence). The CDR3 spells CASSPRLAGDYEQYF. CDR3 DNA: TGTGCCAGCAGCCCTAGACTAGCGGGGGACTACGAGCAGTACTTC.

The chain uses TRBV28 and TRBJ1-3; 9 positions match TRBD1. Trimming removed 7 bases from V and 3 bases from J; junction bases left unmatched: 13. The CDR3 sequence is 17 residues long. Germline lookup yields CDR1 MDHEN and CDR2 SYDVKM. The DNA for the CDR3 is TGTGCCAGCACCGAACCGACAGGGGGTTTCAATGGAAACACCATATATTTT. Amino acids: CASTEPTGGFNGNTIYF.

The chain is built from TRBV2 and TRBJ2-4; the match to TRBD2 covers 11 bases. Germline trimming cut 0 bases from V and 6 bases from J; bases unmatched to any gene: 7. Germline V gene lookup returns CDR1 SNHLY and CDR2 FYNNEI. The CDR3 is 17 amino acids. The CDR3 region has the DNA TGTGCCAGCAGTGAAGCGCCGACTAGCGGGAAAGGAAACATTCAGTACTTC. Protein sequence: CASSEAPTSGKGNIQYF.

This chain joins TRBV6-5 and TRBJ1-1, with 9 nucleotides matching TRBD1. Germline V gene data show CDR1 as MNHEY and CDR2 as SVGAGI. V was clipped by 5 bases and J by 11 bases; unmatched bases: 12. The CDR3 is 14 residues long. The CDR3 bases are TGTGCCAGCAGTAGGGAAACAGGGGGCGGATCTGCTTTCTTT. Encoded protein: CASSRETGGGSAFF.

Details on this clone: One junction end disagrees with the germline gene, perhaps due to a read error. This chain connects TRBV28 to TRBJ1-5, with no clear D. The germline V gene has CDR1 MDHEN and CDR2 SYDVKM. This CDR3 has 12 residues. The CDR3 here is CASSLGSQSQHF. The CDR3 region has the DNA TGTGCCAGCAGTTTGGGGAGTCAGTCCCAGCATTTT.

V is TRBV9 and J is TRBJ1-2, with TRBD1 matching over 9 bases. The V gene end was trimmed by 0 bases and the J gene end by 5 bases; junction bases not matched to a gene: 5. The V gene's germline CDR1 is SGDLS and CDR2 YYNGEE. The CDR3 runs 15 residues. The CDR3 DNA reads as TGTGCCAGCAGCGTAGGGGCCGGGACAGGGTATGGCTACACCTTC. Residues: CASSVGAGTGYGYTF.

V gene TRBV5-1 combines with J gene TRBJ2-5, with 10 nucleotides matching TRBD1. The end of the DNA aligns better with TRBJ2-7, so the J call may be wrong. Looked up from germline, CDR1 is SGHRS and CDR2 is YFSETQ. The CDR3 runs 13 residues. The CDR3 loop is CASKGTGAHEQYF. CDR3 sequence (DNA): TGCGCCAGCAAAGGGACAGGGGCCCACGAGCAGTACTTC.

The rearrangement links TRBV7-2 to TRBJ2-3; 12 positions agree with TRBD2. CDR3 length: 16 amino acids. Germline V gives CDR1 SGHTA, CDR2 FQGNSA. The ends lost 5 bases at V and 10 bases at J; junction bases unmatched: 13. CDR3 protein: CASSVALAGGRTSQYF. CDR3 DNA sequence: TGTGCCAGCAGCGTCGCGCTAGCGGGGGGGCGCACCTCGCAGTATTTT. Full variable domain (outside the CDR3, taken from reference TRBV7-2 and TRBJ2-3): GAGVSQSPSNKVTEKGKDVELRCDPISGHTALYWYRQSLGQGLEFLIYFQGNSAPDKSGLPSDRFSAERTGGSVSTLTIQRTQQEDSAVYLCASSVALAGGRTSQYFGPGTRLTVL.

The rearrangement uses TRBV6-6 and TRBJ1-1, with a weak D call TRBD1 (5 bases). The germline CDR1 and CDR2 sequences are MNHNY and SVGAGI (reference sequence). The V end was cut by 2 bases, the J end by 3 bases, with 7 bases between. This CDR3 contains 13 residues. The CDR3 nucleotides read TGTGCCAGCAGTTACCGGGGGGACACTGAAGCTTTCTTT. Residues: CASSYRGDTEAFF.

The V gene is TRBV28, the J gene TRBJ1-2; D is possibly TRBD1 (6 bases). This CDR3 region has 11 residues. The germline V gene encodes CDR1 MDHEN and CDR2 SYDVKM. V shed 8 bases and J shed 5 bases, with 9 bases lying between them. The CDR3 loop reads CASQGMYGYTF. The CDR3 region has the DNA TGTGCCAGCCAGGGGATGTATGGCTACACCTTC.

This sequence joins TRBV21-1 and TRBJ1-1; TRBD1 reflects the table's D call only, with no check against the DNA. TRBV21-1 is given as a pseudogene. This CDR3 is built from 16 residues. CDR3 bases: TGTGCCAGCAGCAAAGCGCAAGACAGGGGGAACACTGAAGCTTTCTTT. Translation: CASSKAQDRGNTEAFF.

The J gene is TRBJ1-4, the V gene TRBV27, with 7 bases identical to TRBD1. Trimming at V came to 5 bases and at J to 8 bases, leaving 11 bases not matched to a gene. The CDR3 extends over 15 amino acids. Germline loops: CDR1 MNHEY, CDR2 SMNVEV (reference sequence). CDR3 bases: TGTGCCAGCAGTGACTTGGACAGGCTGGGGGAAAAACTGTTTTTT. It encodes CASSDLDRLGEKLFF. The full variable domain, with the rest looked up from reference TRBV27 and TRBJ1-4, is EAQVTQNPRYLITVTGKKLTVTCSQNMNHEYMSWYRQDPGLGLRQIYYSMNVEVTDKGDVPEGYKVSRKEKRNFPLILESPSPNQTSLYFCASSDLDRLGEKLFFGSGTQLSVL.

The chain couples TRBV6-5 to TRBJ2-5, with D tentatively TRBD2 (6 bases). The V end was cut by 5 bases, the J end by 0 bases, with 10 bases between. CDR1 and CDR2 (germline): MNHEY, SVGAGI. The CDR3 sequence is 14 residues long. CDR3 nucleotide sequence: TGTGCCAGCAGTCCGGGGGTGAACCAAGAGACCCAGTACTTC. It encodes CASSPGVNQETQYF.